Presented here are 9 T cell receptor beta chains from one specimen sequenced in a study of T-cell reconstitution after alpha-beta-depleted transplantation in children. Unique molecular identifiers tagged the TCRbeta library. TCRdb itself ran the PCR reads through MiXCR, one entry per CDR3 protein. This table holds hundreds of thousands of distinct CDR3 sequences, more than 10% found once. Sequences were derived from PBMCs, sampled from the stem cell graft. These receptors came from a human donor who donated a stem cell graft to a child with Fanconi anemia.

This clonotype appeared a few times. V is TRBV29-1 and J is TRBJ2-1; D is undetermined. Germline V gene sequence: CDR1 SQVTM, CDR2 ANQGSEA. V was cut by 7 bases and J by 4 bases, with 8 bases left in between. CDR3 length: 11 residues. The CDR3 loop reads CSATVYNEQFF. The CDR3 DNA sequence: TGCAGCGCCACAGTGTACAATGAGCAGTTCTTC.

This clonotype has a handful of counts. The rearrangement links TRBV5-8 to TRBJ1-1; D might be TRBD1 (5 bases). The ends were cut back, 2 bases at V and 1 base at J, with 15 bases in the middle. Germline V CDR1 and CDR2: SGHTS, YDEGEE. The length of the CDR3 is 16 residues. CDR3 DNA: TGTGCCAGCAGCTTCGTTTCGGGGCACCAGAACACTGAAGCTTTCTTT. Residues: CASSFVSGHQNTEAFF.

The table lists this clonotype with a few counts. The J gene is TRBJ1-5, the V gene TRBV20-1, with TRBD1 matching 8 bases. There are 15 residues in the CDR3. V dropped 5 bases and J dropped 6; count of bases not matched to a gene: 12. The germline gives CDR1 DFQATT, CDR2 SNEGSKA (reference sequence). The CDR3 sequence is CSALHGQGGGQPQHF. The CDR3, as DNA: TGCAGTGCTTTACACGGACAGGGAGGGGGTCAGCCCCAGCATTTT.

This clonotype was counted ten times or more. V is TRBV12-3 or TRBV12-4 and J is TRBJ2-1; possible D gene TRBD1, 6 bases. The CDR3 is made up of 12 amino acids. Trimming pared 1 base from V and 12 bases from J, leaving 10 bases between. The chain's CDR3 is CASSLGGTWQFF. In DNA form, the CDR3 reads TGTGCCAGCAGTTTAGGAGGGACATGGCAGTTCTTC.

This clonotype was observed many times. The chain employs TRBV5-1 and TRBJ2-3; 7 bases line up with TRBD2. This CDR3 region has 15 residues. Germline V gene sequence: CDR1 SGHRS, CDR2 YFSETQ. V trimming: 4 bases; J trimming: 5 bases; junction bases outside the gene matches: 10. CDR3: CASSRGGTPGDTQYF. The CDR3 DNA reads as TGCGCCAGCAGCCGGGGAGGGACGCCGGGAGATACGCAGTATTTT.

This clonotype was seen a handful of times. The V and J genes are TRBV12-3 or TRBV12-4 and TRBJ1-2; D ambiguous. This CDR3 contains 15 residues. V lost 5 bases and J 8 bases, leaving 21 bases between the germline ends. The CDR3 here is CASSNQQAGREGYTF. In DNA form, the CDR3 reads TGTGCCAGCAGTAACCAGCAAGCGGGCCGAGAGGGCTACACCTTC.

The CDR3: CASSLESGEYNEQFF. The CDR3 DNA sequence: TGCGCCAGCAGCTTGGAAAGCGGGGAGTACAATGAGCAGTTCTTC. This chain links TRBV5-1 with TRBJ2-1, with 7 bases identical to TRBD2. V lost 0 bases, J lost 4 bases, and 4 bases stayed unmatched. Germline V lookup: CDR1 SGHRS, CDR2 YFSETQ. This CDR3 comprises 15 residues.

This clonotype was seen many times. The chain joins TRBV7-8 to TRBJ2-7; the D gene is possibly TRBD1 (5 bases). The ends were cut back, 5 bases at V and 2 bases at J, with 10 bases in the middle. The CDR3 runs 13 residues. Germline V gives CDR1 SGHVS, CDR2 FQNEAQ. CDR3 in amino acids: CASSPKTAYEQYF. The CDR3 nucleotides are TGTGCCAGCAGCCCAAAGACAGCCTACGAGCAGTACTTC.

This clonotype was recorded a few times. The chain links TRBV11-2 to TRBJ2-7; D gene ambiguous. CDR3 length: 11 residues. Trimming left V 8 bases short and J 6 bases short, with 11 bases between. The V gene's germline CDR1 is SGHAT and CDR2 FQNNGV. The CDR3 spells CASAHGSEQYV. The CDR3 nucleotides read TGTGCCAGCGCCCACGGCAGCGAGCAGTACGTC.